This TCR beta chain was recovered during a study of T cell changes during pregnancy in multiple sclerosis. Sequenced by immunoSEQ multiplex PCR; TCRdb stores in-frame clones only, minus some. Counted here are around 57,000 clones, about nine tenths occurring once; the ten biggest clones make up roughly 0.89%. V was pared by 5 bases and J by 5 bases, with 7 bases of the junction left unmatched. The CDR3 runs to 15 residues. Germline lookup yields CDR1 MNHEY and CDR2 SVGAGI. V and J are TRBV6-5 and TRBJ2-5; 11 nucleotides line up with TRBD2. Material: peripheral blood, obtained in the first trimester of pregnancy. The TCR sequence derives from a female donor in good health, enrolled as a control in a pregnancy study. The CDR3 spells CASSQLAGAGETQYF. The CDR3 bases are TGTGCCAGCAGTCAACTAGCGGGGGCCGGGGAGACCCAGTACTTC.